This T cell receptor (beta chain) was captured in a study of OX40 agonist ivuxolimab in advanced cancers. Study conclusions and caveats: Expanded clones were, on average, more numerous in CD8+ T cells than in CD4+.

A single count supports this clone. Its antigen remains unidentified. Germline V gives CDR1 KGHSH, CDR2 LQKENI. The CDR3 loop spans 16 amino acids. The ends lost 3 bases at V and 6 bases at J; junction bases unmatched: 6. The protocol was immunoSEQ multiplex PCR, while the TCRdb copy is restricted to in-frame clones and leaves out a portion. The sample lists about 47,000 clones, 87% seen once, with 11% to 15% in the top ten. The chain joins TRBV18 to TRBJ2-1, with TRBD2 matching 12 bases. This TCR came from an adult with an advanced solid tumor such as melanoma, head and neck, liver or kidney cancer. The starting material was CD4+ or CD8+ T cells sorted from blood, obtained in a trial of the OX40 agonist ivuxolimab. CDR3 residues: CASSPPGLAGPNEQFF. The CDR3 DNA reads TGTGCCAGCTCACCTCCGGGACTAGCGGGCCCCAATGAGCAGTTCTTC.